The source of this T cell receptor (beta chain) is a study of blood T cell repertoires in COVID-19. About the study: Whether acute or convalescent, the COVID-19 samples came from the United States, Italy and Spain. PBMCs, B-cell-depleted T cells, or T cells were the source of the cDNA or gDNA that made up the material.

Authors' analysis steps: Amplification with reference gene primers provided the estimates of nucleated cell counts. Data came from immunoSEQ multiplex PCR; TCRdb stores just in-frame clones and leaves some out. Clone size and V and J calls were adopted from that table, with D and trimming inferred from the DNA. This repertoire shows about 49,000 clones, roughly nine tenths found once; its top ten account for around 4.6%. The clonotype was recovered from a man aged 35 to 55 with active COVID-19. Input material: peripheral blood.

The CDR3 sequence: CASSITYEQYF. CDR3 sequence (DNA): TGTGCCAGCAGCATTACTTACGAGCAGTACTTC. This chain joins TRBV28 and TRBJ2-7; no reliable D call. Germline V gene data show CDR1 as MDHEN and CDR2 as SYDVKM. The CDR3 runs 11 residues. Between the trimmed V and J ends, which lost 6 bases and 4 bases, there was a span of 7 bases. Complete variable domain (other parts from reference TRBV28 and TRBJ2-7): DVKVTQSSRYLVKRTGEKVFLECVQDMDHENMFWYRQDPGLGLRLIYFSYDVKMKEKGDIPEGYSVSREKKERFSLILESASTNQTSMYLCASSITYEQYFGPGTRLTVT.